The 21 T cell receptor beta chains below come from one sample, sequenced in a study of T cell responses to AZD1222 COVID-19 vaccine. Data came from immunoSEQ multiplex PCR; TCRdb stores just in-frame clones and leaves some out. Of about 150,000 clones detected, 90% appear once; the ten largest clones hold 1.5% to 2%. The input for sequencing was peripheral blood, taken on day 0 of AZD1222 vaccination. The receptors shown here come from an adult in good health.

The rearrangement links TRBV27 to TRBJ2-2; D is tentatively TRBD1 or TRBD2 (5 bases each). This CDR3 contains 15 residues. Germline CDR1 MNHEY, CDR2 SMNVEV (reference sequence). V lost 1 base to trimming and J lost 5 bases, with 11 bases between them. CDR3 nucleotides: TGTGCCAGCAGTTTATTAGGGACGGCAACCGGGGAGCTGTTTTTT. Protein product: CASSLLGTATGELFF.

This rearrangement joins TRBV27 to TRBJ2-7, with D maybe TRBD2 (7 bases). Trimming removed 1 base from V and 5 bases from J, with 15 bases in between. The CDR3 totals 15 residues. CDR1 is MNHEY and CDR2 is SMNVEV in the germline V gene (reference sequence). The CDR3 is CASSLFGGRGNEQYF. CDR3 DNA sequence: TGTGCCAGCAGTTTATTCGGGGGGCGGGGTAACGAGCAGTACTTC.

The V call is TRBV7-9, the J call TRBJ2-3, with 8 nucleotides matching TRBD1. Germline-derived CDR1 and CDR2 are SEHNR and FQNEAQ (reference sequence). The CDR3 loop spans 18 amino acids. Trimming at V came to 11 bases and at J to 0 bases, leaving 19 bases not matched to a gene. Written as DNA, the CDR3 is TGTGCCCCCTATCGATATTCAGGGGGCGGGATGAGCACAGATACGCAGTATTTT. Amino acid sequence: CAPYRYSGGGMSTDTQYF.

The J gene is TRBJ1-4, the V gene TRBV28, with no clear D. CDR3 length: 14 amino acids. Germline-derived CDR1 and CDR2 are MDHEN and SYDVKM. The germline V and J ends were trimmed by 5 bases and 4 bases, with 11 bases remaining between them. The CDR3 loop is CASSTDRINEKLFF. Written as DNA, the CDR3 is TGTGCCAGCAGTACCGACCGCATTAATGAAAAACTGTTTTTT. Full variable domain (remainder filled in from reference TRBV28 and TRBJ1-4): DVKVTQSSRYLVKRTGEKVFLECVQDMDHENMFWYRQDPGLGLRLIYFSYDVKMKEKGDIPEGYSVSREKKERFSLILESASTNQTSMYLCASSTDRINEKLFFGSGTQLSVL.

V gene TRBV7-9 combines with J gene TRBJ1-2; TRBD1 matches 7 bases. CDR1 is SEHNR and CDR2 is FQNEAQ in the germline V gene (reference sequence). The CDR3 is made up of 15 amino acids. V trimming: 4 bases; J trimming: 4 bases; junction bases outside the gene matches: 9. In DNA, the CDR3 is TGTGCCAGCAGCTCGACGAGACAGGGAACCTATGGCTACACCTTC. Protein sequence: CASSSTRQGTYGYTF.

There are a few counts of this clone. The rearrangement links TRBV27 to TRBJ2-7; D unclear. Germline-derived CDR1 and CDR2 are MNHEY and SMNVEV (reference sequence). Trimming left V 5 bases short and J 2 bases short, with 10 bases between. There are 13 residues in the CDR3. The CDR3 loop reads CASSLGVTYEQYF. The CDR3, as DNA: TGTGCCAGCAGTCTGGGTGTAACCTACGAGCAGTACTTC.

This chain uses TRBV18 with TRBJ2-3, with no clear D. This CDR3 has 15 residues. The germline V and J ends were trimmed by 3 bases and 1 base, with 11 bases remaining between them. Per germline, CDR1 KGHSH and CDR2 LQKENI. The CDR3: CASSPGSVGTDTQYF. The CDR3 DNA reads as TGTGCCAGCTCACCGGGATCGGTTGGCACAGATACGCAGTATTTT.

This chain connects TRBV25-1 to TRBJ1-4; D remains unclear. Per germline, CDR1 MGHDK and CDR2 SYGVNS. The CDR3 loop spans 14 amino acids. V lost 5 bases to trimming and J lost 2 bases, with 9 bases between them. The CDR3 is CASSHDRTNEKLFF. The CDR3 bases are TGTGCCAGCAGTCACGACCGGACTAATGAAAAACTGTTTTTT. Full variable domain (rest looked up from reference TRBV25-1 and TRBJ1-4): EADIYQTPRYLVIGTGKKITLECSQTMGHDKMYWYQQDPGMELHLIHYSYGVNSTEKGDLSSESTVSRIRTEHFPLTLESARPSHTSQYLCASSHDRTNEKLFFGSGTQLSVL.

The V gene is TRBV5-6, the J gene TRBJ2-2; D unresolved. V was cut by 2 bases and J by 7 bases, with 9 bases left in between. The germline V gene encodes CDR1 SGHDT and CDR2 YYEEEE. The CDR3 spans 13 residues. The CDR3 here is CASSFGRIGELFF. The CDR3 bases are TGTGCCAGCAGCTTTGGCCGTATCGGGGAGCTGTTTTTT.

V usage is TRBV1 and J usage is TRBJ2-1; the table's TRBD1 call for D was not verified on the DNA. TRBV1 is noted as a pseudogene. CDR3 length equals 17 residues. The CDR3 here is CTSSQDYITHSYNEQFF. The CDR3 region has the DNA TGCACCAGCAGCCAAGATTATATTACACACTCCTACAATGAGCAGTTCTTC.

This chain connects TRBV10-2 to TRBJ2-7; possible D gene TRBD1, 6 bases. Per germline, CDR1 WSHSY and CDR2 SAAADI. V gave up 1 base and J gave up 1 base, with 11 bases separating them. The CDR3 is 15 residues long. The CDR3 coding sequence is TGCGCCAGCAGTGAGTGGGCAGGGGCTTCCTACGAGCAGTACTTC. This encodes CASSEWAGASYEQYF.

The chain uses TRBV12-2 and TRBJ1-5. TRBV12-2 is described as a pseudogene. This CDR3 is built from 15 residues. The CDR3 reads CASRSPQGDRQPQHF. CDR3 bases: TGTGCAAGTCGCTCCCCCCAGGGAGATAGGCAGCCCCAGCATTTT.

V and J are TRBV6-5 and TRBJ1-4, with D tentatively TRBD1 (5 bases). Germline CDR1 reads MNHEY; CDR2 reads SVGAGI. V was pared by 0 bases and J by 8 bases, with 16 bases between. There are 16 residues in the CDR3. The CDR3 nucleotides read TGTGCCAGCAGTTACTCATGGTCCAGGGTCTTGGAAAAACTGTTTTTT. It specifies CASSYSWSRVLEKLFF.

The rearrangement joins TRBV28 to TRBJ2-5, with D perhaps TRBD2 (5 bases). This CDR3 spans 13 amino acids. V lost 7 bases and J lost 6, with 15 bases in between. CDR1 and CDR2 from the germline V gene are MDHEN and SYDVKM. The CDR3 coding sequence is TGTGCCAGCATCCGGGGTGGTTCGCAGACCCAGTACTTC. This codes for CASIRGGSQTQYF.

This clone was recorded once. The chain couples TRBV28 to TRBJ2-3, with D unclear. The CDR3 contains 11 residues. From germline, CDR1 is MDHEN and CDR2 SYDVKM. The V gene lost 11 bases and the J gene lost 2 bases, with 8 bases spanning the gap. The chain's CDR3 is CAGGNTDTQYF. The CDR3 DNA is TGTGCCGGCGGCAACACAGATACGCAGTATTTT.

The V gene is TRBV12-5, the J gene TRBJ1-2, with 7 bases matching TRBD1. The V gene's germline CDR1 is LGHNT and CDR2 FRNRAP. The CDR3 has 12 residues. V shed 6 bases and J 4 bases; nucleotides not matched to a gene: 2. CDR3 sequence (DNA): TGTGCTAGTGGGCGGGACAGCTATGGCTACACCTTC. Protein sequence: CASGRDSYGYTF.

This sequence joins TRBV19 and TRBJ1-1; D call uncertain. The CDR3 totals 11 residues. Germline values: CDR1 LNHDA, CDR2 SQIVND (reference sequence). V shed 2 bases and J shed 3 bases, with 1 base lying between them. CDR3 sequence (DNA): TGTGCCAGTAGTATATACACTGAAGCTTTCTTT. It specifies CASSIYTEAFF.

The chain couples TRBV6-4 to TRBJ1-2, with a tentative D call TRBD1 (6 bases). Trimming removed 10 bases at V and 7 bases at J, with 16 bases between. The CDR3 loop spans 12 amino acids. In germline, CDR1 is MRHNA, CDR2 SNTAGT. The DNA for the CDR3 is TGTGCCACCAAGGACAGTCTTCGTGGCTACACCTTC. As protein: CATKDSLRGYTF.

Regarding this clone: The junction differs from germline at one of its ends, possibly a read error. The chain is built from TRBV25-1 and TRBJ2-7, with 11 bases aligning to TRBD2. The CDR3 is made up of 17 amino acids. Per the germline V gene, CDR1 is MGHDK and CDR2 is SYGVNS. The CDR3 here is CATRGSGSGRASHEQYF. The CDR3 bases are TGTGCCACGAGGGGGAGTGGTAGCGGGAGGGCCTCCCACGAGCAGTACTTC.

J is TRBJ2-1 and V is TRBV9, with 9 bases fitting TRBD2. The CDR3 loop spans 17 amino acids. Germline assignment: CDR1 SGDLS and CDR2 YYNGEE. With 4 bases clipped from V and 4 bases from J, the junction kept 12 bases outside the gene matches. The CDR3 protein is CASSPALSAGGYNEQFF. The CDR3 DNA reads as TGTGCCAGCAGCCCAGCCTTGAGCGCGGGAGGGTACAATGAGCAGTTCTTC.

A note on this clone: Additional DNA sequences in this sample encode the identical CDR3. The rearrangement links TRBV7-9 to TRBJ1-2; D not certain. Germline V gene data show CDR1 as SEHNR and CDR2 as FQNEAQ (reference sequence). Trimming shortened V by 1 base and J by 2 bases, and 8 bases separated the two germline ends. The CDR3 consists of 14 residues. The chain's CDR3 is CASSLGSGNYGYTF. As DNA, the CDR3 is TGTGCCAGCAGCTTAGGGTCTGGAAACTATGGCTACACCTTC.